This note documents a single T cell receptor beta chain sequence. Produced via immunoSEQ multiplex PCR; TCRdb's table is partial and in-frame only. The sample has approximately 2,300,000 clones, 80% to 95% seen once; the top ten hold approximately 0.4%. This sample is part of a study of shared clonotypes between healthy human individuals. In germline, CDR1 is ENHRY, CDR2 SYGVKD. The ends lost 2 bases at V and 5 bases at J; junction bases unmatched: 1. The CDR3 length is 14 residues. The sample consisted of naive CD4+ T cells from PBMCs. Subset given: CD45RA+ positively selected. This chain uses TRBV10-3 with TRBJ2-4; TRBD1 matches at 9 bases. The clonotype comes from a man aged 18 to 35 in good health. Some clones in this sample may be carry-over from other donors' samples. The CDR3 region has the DNA TGTGCCATCAGTGAGGACAGGGGGGAAAACATTCAGTACTTC. Translation: CAISEDRGENIQYF.